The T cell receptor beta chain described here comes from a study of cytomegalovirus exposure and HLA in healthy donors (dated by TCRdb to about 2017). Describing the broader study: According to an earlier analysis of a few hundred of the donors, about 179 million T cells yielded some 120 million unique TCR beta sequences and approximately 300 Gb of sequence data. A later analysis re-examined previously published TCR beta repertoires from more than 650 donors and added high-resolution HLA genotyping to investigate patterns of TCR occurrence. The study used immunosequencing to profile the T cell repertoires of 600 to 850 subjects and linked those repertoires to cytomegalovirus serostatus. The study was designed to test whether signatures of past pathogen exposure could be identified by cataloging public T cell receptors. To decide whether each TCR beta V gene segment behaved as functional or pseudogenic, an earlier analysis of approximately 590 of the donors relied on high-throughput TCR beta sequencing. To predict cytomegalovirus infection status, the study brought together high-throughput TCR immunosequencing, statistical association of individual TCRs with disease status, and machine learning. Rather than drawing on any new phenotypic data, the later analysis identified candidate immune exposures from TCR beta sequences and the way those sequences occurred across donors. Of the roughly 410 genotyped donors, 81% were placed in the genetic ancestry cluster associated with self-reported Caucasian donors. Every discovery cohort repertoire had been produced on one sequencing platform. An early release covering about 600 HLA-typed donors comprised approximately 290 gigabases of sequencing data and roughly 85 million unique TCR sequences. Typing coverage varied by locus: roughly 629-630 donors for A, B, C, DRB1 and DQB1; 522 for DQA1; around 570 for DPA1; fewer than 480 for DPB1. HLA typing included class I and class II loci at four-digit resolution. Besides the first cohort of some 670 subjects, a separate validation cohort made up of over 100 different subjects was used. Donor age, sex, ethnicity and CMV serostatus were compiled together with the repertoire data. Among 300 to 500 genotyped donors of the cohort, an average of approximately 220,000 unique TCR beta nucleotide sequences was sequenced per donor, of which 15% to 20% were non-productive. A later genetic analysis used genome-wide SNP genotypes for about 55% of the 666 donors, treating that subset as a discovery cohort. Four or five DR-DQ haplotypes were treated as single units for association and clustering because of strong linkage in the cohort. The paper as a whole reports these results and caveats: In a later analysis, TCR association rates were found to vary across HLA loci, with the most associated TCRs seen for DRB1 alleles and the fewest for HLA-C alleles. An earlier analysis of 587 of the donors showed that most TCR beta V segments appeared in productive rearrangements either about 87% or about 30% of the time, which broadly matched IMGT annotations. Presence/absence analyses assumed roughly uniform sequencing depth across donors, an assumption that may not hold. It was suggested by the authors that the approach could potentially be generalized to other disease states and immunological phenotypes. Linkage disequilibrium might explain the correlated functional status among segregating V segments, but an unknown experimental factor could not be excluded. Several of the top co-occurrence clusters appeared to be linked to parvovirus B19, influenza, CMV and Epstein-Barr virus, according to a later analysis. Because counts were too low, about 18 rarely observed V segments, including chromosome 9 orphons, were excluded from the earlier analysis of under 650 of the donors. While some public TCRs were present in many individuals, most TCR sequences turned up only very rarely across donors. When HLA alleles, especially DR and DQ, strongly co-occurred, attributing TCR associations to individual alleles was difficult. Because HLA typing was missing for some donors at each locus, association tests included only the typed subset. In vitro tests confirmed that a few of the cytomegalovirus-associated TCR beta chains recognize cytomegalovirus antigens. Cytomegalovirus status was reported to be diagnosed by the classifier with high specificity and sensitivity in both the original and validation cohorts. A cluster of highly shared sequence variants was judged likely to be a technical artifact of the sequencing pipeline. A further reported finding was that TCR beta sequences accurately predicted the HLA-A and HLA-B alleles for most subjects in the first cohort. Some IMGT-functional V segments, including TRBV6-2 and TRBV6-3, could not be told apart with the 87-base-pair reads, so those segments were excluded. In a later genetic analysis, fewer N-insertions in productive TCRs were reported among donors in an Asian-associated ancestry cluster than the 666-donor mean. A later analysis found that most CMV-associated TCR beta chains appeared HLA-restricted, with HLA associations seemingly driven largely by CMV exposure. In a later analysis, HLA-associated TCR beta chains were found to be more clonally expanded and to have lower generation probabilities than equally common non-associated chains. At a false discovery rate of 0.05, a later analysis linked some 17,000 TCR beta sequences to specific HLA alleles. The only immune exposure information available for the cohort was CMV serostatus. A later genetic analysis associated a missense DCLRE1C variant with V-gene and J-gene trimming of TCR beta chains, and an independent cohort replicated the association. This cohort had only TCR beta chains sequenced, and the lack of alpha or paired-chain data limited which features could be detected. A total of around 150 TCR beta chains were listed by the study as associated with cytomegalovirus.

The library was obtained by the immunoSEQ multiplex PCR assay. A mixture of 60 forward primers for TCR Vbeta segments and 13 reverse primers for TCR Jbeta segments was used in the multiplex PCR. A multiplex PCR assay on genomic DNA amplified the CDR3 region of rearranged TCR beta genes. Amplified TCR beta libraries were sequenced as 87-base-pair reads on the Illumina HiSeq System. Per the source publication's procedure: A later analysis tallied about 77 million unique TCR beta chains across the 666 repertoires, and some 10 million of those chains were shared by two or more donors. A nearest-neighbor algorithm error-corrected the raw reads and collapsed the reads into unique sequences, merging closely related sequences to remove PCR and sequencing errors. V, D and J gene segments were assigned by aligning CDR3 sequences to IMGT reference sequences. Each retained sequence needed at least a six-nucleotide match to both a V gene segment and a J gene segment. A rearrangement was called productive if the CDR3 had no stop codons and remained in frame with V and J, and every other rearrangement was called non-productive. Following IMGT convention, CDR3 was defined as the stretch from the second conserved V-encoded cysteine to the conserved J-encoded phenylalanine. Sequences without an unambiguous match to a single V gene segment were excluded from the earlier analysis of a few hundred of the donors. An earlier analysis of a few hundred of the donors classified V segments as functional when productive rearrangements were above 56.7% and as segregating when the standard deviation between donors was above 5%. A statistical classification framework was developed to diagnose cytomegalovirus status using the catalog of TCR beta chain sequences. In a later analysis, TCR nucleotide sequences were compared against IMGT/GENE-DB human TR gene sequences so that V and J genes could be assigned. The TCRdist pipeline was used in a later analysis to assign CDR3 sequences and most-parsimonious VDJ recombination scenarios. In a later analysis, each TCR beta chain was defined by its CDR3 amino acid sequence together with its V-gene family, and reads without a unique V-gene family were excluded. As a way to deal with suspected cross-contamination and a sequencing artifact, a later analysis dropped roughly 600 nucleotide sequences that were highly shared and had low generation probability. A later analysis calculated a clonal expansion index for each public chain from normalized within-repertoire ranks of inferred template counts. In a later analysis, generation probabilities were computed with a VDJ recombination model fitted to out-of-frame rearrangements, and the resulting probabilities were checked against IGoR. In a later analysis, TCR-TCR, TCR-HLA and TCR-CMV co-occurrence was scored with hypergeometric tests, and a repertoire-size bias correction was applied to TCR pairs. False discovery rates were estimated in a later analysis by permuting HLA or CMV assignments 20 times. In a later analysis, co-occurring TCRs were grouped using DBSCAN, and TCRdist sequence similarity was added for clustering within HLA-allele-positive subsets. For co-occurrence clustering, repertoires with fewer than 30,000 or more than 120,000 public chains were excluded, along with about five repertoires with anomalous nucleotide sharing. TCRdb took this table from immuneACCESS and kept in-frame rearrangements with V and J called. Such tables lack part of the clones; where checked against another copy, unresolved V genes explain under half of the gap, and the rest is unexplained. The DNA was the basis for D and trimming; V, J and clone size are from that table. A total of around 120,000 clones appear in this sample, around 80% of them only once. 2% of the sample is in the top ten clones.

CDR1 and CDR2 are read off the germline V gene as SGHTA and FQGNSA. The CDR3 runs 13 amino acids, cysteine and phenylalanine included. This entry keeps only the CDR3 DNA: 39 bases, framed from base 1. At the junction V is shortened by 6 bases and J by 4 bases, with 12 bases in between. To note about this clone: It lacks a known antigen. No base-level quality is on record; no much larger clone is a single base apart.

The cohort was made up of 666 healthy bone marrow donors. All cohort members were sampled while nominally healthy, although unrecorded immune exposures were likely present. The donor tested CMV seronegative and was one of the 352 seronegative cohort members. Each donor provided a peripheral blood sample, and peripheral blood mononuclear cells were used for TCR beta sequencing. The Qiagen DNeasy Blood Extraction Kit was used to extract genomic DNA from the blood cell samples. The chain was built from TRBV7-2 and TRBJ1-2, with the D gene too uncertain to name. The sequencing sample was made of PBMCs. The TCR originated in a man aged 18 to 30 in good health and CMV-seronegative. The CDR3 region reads CASRHQQLYGYTF. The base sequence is TGTGCCAGCAGACATCAACAGCTCTATGGCTACACCTTC.